A selection of T cell receptor beta chains follows, all from one sample in a study of CD8 T cells in Susac syndrome. TCRdb reanalysed the immunoSEQ multiplex PCR reads using MiXCR and keeps one entry per CDR3 protein. The sample shows more than 150,000 distinct CDR3 sequences, nearly 97% of them seen only once. Sequencing input: CD8+ T cells from PBMCs. The receptors were gathered from a human donor with multiple sclerosis. CDR3s include the opening cysteine and the closing phenylalanine or tryptophan. Each record gives: D gene, V gene, clone size, J gene, CDR3 DNA, CDR3 protein. D genes are given only for firm matches. Expanded clones are given a class, and other clones once, few, many or no size at all.

d_gene: TRBD1
v_gene: TRBV29-1
abundance: NA
j_gene: TRBJ2-7
CDR3nt: TGCAGCGTTACGTCGGACAGGGCCATAGACGAGCAGTACTTC
CDR3aa: CSVTSDRAIDEQYF

d_gene: NA
v_gene: TRBV11-2
abundance: NA
j_gene: TRBJ2-1
CDR3nt: TGTGCCAGCAGCCCAGGCAGCAGGAGTGAGCAGTTCTTC
CDR3aa: CASSPGSRSEQFF

d_gene: NA
v_gene: TRBV5-1
abundance: NA
j_gene: TRBJ2-3
CDR3nt: TGCGCCAGCAGCTTGGTAGTTCCGGGAGATACGCAGTATTTT
CDR3aa: CASSLVVPGDTQYF

d_gene: TRBD1
v_gene: TRBV12-3/TRBV12-4
abundance: NA
j_gene: TRBJ2-5
CDR3nt: TGTGCCAGCAGTTGGGTCACAGGGGTGCAGGAGACCCAGTACTTC
CDR3aa: CASSWVTGVQETQYF

d_gene: NA
v_gene: TRBV27
abundance: NA
j_gene: TRBJ2-1
CDR3nt: TGTGCCAGCAGTTTAATTCAGGGGTATTACAATGAGCAGTTCTTC
CDR3aa: CASSLIQGYYNEQFF

d_gene: NA
v_gene: TRBV27
abundance: NA
j_gene: TRBJ1-1
CDR3nt: TGTGCCAGCAGTCATAGACCAAACACTGAAGCTTTCTTT
CDR3aa: CASSHRPNTEAFF

d_gene: NA
v_gene: TRBV20-1
abundance: NA
j_gene: TRBJ1-2
CDR3nt: TGCAGTGCCCACGGACAGTCGGAGAACTATGGCTACACCTTC
CDR3aa: CSAHGQSENYGYTF

d_gene: NA
v_gene: TRBV6-6
abundance: NA
j_gene: TRBJ2-3
CDR3nt: TGTGCCAGCAGTTGGGATAGACAGACTAGCACAGATACGCAGTATTTT
CDR3aa: CASSWDRQTSTDTQYF

d_gene: TRBD1
v_gene: TRBV12-3/TRBV12-4
abundance: NA
j_gene: TRBJ2-1
CDR3nt: TGTGCCAGCAGTACCGGGACAGGGATCTACAATGAGCAGTTCTTC
CDR3aa: CASSTGTGIYNEQFF

d_gene: TRBD1
v_gene: TRBV29-1
abundance: NA
j_gene: TRBJ2-3
CDR3nt: TGCAGCGTTTGGACAGGGGGCGCGGATACGCAGTATTTT
CDR3aa: CSVWTGGADTQYF

d_gene: NA
v_gene: TRBV2
abundance: NA
j_gene: TRBJ1-2
CDR3nt: TGTGCCAGCACGGAAGGGGAGATTCACTATGGCTACACCTTC
CDR3aa: CASTEGEIHYGYTF

d_gene: NA
v_gene: TRBV20-1
abundance: NA
j_gene: TRBJ1-1
CDR3nt: TGCAGTGCTAGAGCCCCTCAGGGAGAAGCTTTCTTT
CDR3aa: CSARAPQGEAFF

d_gene: NA
v_gene: TRBV27
abundance: NA
j_gene: TRBJ1-2
CDR3nt: TGTGCCAGCAGTTTGGGTCGGGGCCATGGCTACACCTTC
CDR3aa: CASSLGRGHGYTF

d_gene: NA
v_gene: TRBV7-9
abundance: once
j_gene: TRBJ2-6
CDR3nt: TGTGCCAGCAGCTTAGAGCCTCTGAGGGCCAACGTCCTGACTTTC
CDR3aa: CASSLEPLRANVLTF

d_gene: NA
v_gene: TRBV9
abundance: NA
j_gene: TRBJ2-3
CDR3nt: TGTGCCAGCAGCCCAGAGGGGATCACAGATACGCAGTATTTT
CDR3aa: CASSPEGITDTQYF

d_gene: NA
v_gene: TRBV20-1
abundance: once
j_gene: TRBJ2-7
CDR3nt: TGCGGGGGGAGGGGGAGGTACGAGCAGTACTTC
CDR3aa: CGGRGRYEQYF

d_gene: TRBD2
v_gene: TRBV6-1
abundance: NA
j_gene: TRBJ2-1
CDR3nt: TGTGCCAGCAGTACCGGGACTAGCCGGGTATCAGGGGAGCAGTTCTTC
CDR3aa: CASSTGTSRVSGEQFF

d_gene: NA
v_gene: TRBV29-1
abundance: once
j_gene: TRBJ2-3
CDR3nt: TGCAGCGTCCCGGGACCCACGGGGAGCACAGATACGCAGTATTTT
CDR3aa: CSVPGPTGSTDTQYF

d_gene: TRBD2
v_gene: TRBV7-9
abundance: NA
j_gene: TRBJ2-3
CDR3nt: TGTGCCAGCAGCTTAGTGGTTGTGGCTAGCGGGGGCACAGATACGCAGTATTTT
CDR3aa: CASSLVVVASGGTDTQYF

d_gene: NA
v_gene: TRBV20-1
abundance: NA
j_gene: TRBJ2-5
CDR3nt: TGCAGTGCTAGAGACACGACGGAGACCCAGTACTTC
CDR3aa: CSARDTTETQYF

d_gene: NA
v_gene: TRBV6-6
abundance: NA
j_gene: TRBJ1-1
CDR3nt: TGTGCCAGCAGTTCACAACCAAACACTGAAGCTTTCTTT
CDR3aa: CASSSQPNTEAFF

d_gene: TRBD1
v_gene: TRBV2
abundance: once
j_gene: TRBJ2-7
CDR3nt: TGTGCCAGCAGTGACCGGGACAGAGGCTTCGAGCAGTACTTC
CDR3aa: CASSDRDRGFEQYF

d_gene: NA
v_gene: TRBV27
abundance: NA
j_gene: TRBJ2-3
CDR3nt: TGTGCCAGCCTGGATCGGGGGACACCTACGCAGTATTTT
CDR3aa: CASLDRGTPTQYF

d_gene: TRBD1
v_gene: TRBV4-2
abundance: once
j_gene: TRBJ2-5
CDR3nt: TGTGCCAGCAGCCAAGACAGGGGGCAGGTAGAGACCCAGTACTTC
CDR3aa: CASSQDRGQVETQYF

d_gene: NA
v_gene: TRBV27
abundance: NA
j_gene: TRBJ2-7
CDR3nt: TGTGCCAGCAGTTCCATCCCGCTCGAGCAGTACTTC
CDR3aa: CASSSIPLEQYF

d_gene: NA
v_gene: TRBV2
abundance: NA
j_gene: TRBJ2-6
CDR3nt: TGTGCCAGCAGTGAAGGCCCGGGGGCCAACGTCCTGACTTTC
CDR3aa: CASSEGPGANVLTF

d_gene: NA
v_gene: TRBV9
abundance: NA
j_gene: TRBJ2-3
CDR3nt: TGTGCCAGCAGCGGGGGGGAACTAGGAGTTGCAACAGATACGCAGTATTTT
CDR3aa: CASSGGELGVATDTQYF

d_gene: NA
v_gene: TRBV30
abundance: NA
j_gene: TRBJ1-1
CDR3nt: TGTGCCTGGGAGGACCTTAAGGGGCAGACAAATACCAACACTGAAGCTTTCTTT
CDR3aa: CAWEDLKGQTNTNTEAFF

d_gene: TRBD1
v_gene: TRBV3-1
abundance: NA
j_gene: TRBJ2-3
CDR3nt: TGTGCCAGCAGCCCTCGGACAGGGCGAACAGATACGCAGTATTTT
CDR3aa: CASSPRTGRTDTQYF

d_gene: NA
v_gene: TRBV21-1
abundance: NA
j_gene: TRBJ1-2
CDR3nt: TGTGCCCCACGCTATCGAGGCTACACCTTC
CDR3aa: CAPRYRGYTF

d_gene: NA
v_gene: TRBV15
abundance: once
j_gene: TRBJ2-1
CDR3nt: TGTGCCTTCGCATTCAGCTCCTACAATGAGCAGTTCTTC
CDR3aa: CAFAFSSYNEQFF

d_gene: TRBD1
v_gene: TRBV7-9
abundance: once
j_gene: TRBJ1-1
CDR3nt: TGTGCCAGCAGCTCCAGGACAGGGAACACTGAAGCTTTCTTT
CDR3aa: CASSSRTGNTEAFF

d_gene: TRBD1
v_gene: TRBV7-9
abundance: NA
j_gene: TRBJ1-1
CDR3nt: TGTGCCAGCAGCCAGGGACAGGTCACTGAAGCTTTCTTT
CDR3aa: CASSQGQVTEAFF

d_gene: NA
v_gene: TRBV29-1
abundance: NA
j_gene: TRBJ1-1
CDR3nt: TGCAGCGTTGACGGGATCGGGGACACTGAAGCTTTCTTT
CDR3aa: CSVDGIGDTEAFF

d_gene: NA
v_gene: TRBV4-1
abundance: once
j_gene: TRBJ1-1
CDR3nt: TGCGCCAGCAGCCAAGTAGGGCCTGCGGGGCCCAACACTGAAGCTTTCTTT
CDR3aa: CASSQVGPAGPNTEAFF

d_gene: TRBD2
v_gene: TRBV3-1
abundance: once
j_gene: TRBJ2-1
CDR3nt: TGTGCCAGCAACTTACTAGCGGGGGGGCAGAATGAGCAGTTCTTC
CDR3aa: CASNLLAGGQNEQFF

d_gene: NA
v_gene: TRBV2
abundance: NA
j_gene: TRBJ2-1
CDR3nt: TGTGCCAGCAGTGATGGGGGTGAGCAGTTCTTC
CDR3aa: CASSDGGEQFF

d_gene: NA
v_gene: TRBV9
abundance: NA
j_gene: TRBJ2-1
CDR3nt: TGTGCCAGCAGCTCGTCCCGGGGGCACAATGAGCAGTTCTTC
CDR3aa: CASSSSRGHNEQFF

d_gene: NA
v_gene: TRBV30
abundance: NA
j_gene: TRBJ1-5
CDR3nt: TGTGCCTGGAGGGACGCAGGGGATTTTCAGCCCCAGCATTTT
CDR3aa: CAWRDAGDFQPQHF

d_gene: NA
v_gene: TRBV13
abundance: few
j_gene: TRBJ2-2
CDR3nt: TGTGCCAGCAGTTTAGGCCCGGGGGAGCTGTTTTTT
CDR3aa: CASSLGPGELFF

d_gene: TRBD1
v_gene: TRBV9
abundance: NA
j_gene: TRBJ1-5
CDR3nt: TGTGCCAGCAGCGTAGGGGGACAGGCTAATCAGCCCCAGCATTTT
CDR3aa: CASSVGGQANQPQHF

d_gene: NA
v_gene: TRBV27
abundance: NA
j_gene: TRBJ2-3
CDR3nt: TGTGCCAGCAGTTTACAGGGTCTAACGAGGGATACGCAGTATTTT
CDR3aa: CASSLQGLTRDTQYF

d_gene: TRBD1
v_gene: TRBV20-1
abundance: NA
j_gene: TRBJ2-5
CDR3nt: TGCAGTGCTAGAGAGCTGGACAGGCCGGGGGAGACCCAGTACTTC
CDR3aa: CSARELDRPGETQYF

d_gene: TRBD1
v_gene: TRBV3-1
abundance: NA
j_gene: TRBJ2-6
CDR3nt: TGTGCCAGCAGCCCGATAGGGACAGGGAGCTCTGGGGCCAACGTCCTGACTTTC
CDR3aa: CASSPIGTGSSGANVLTF

d_gene: NA
v_gene: TRBV15
abundance: few
j_gene: TRBJ2-1
CDR3nt: TGTGCCACCAGCAGAGTGGGGAATGAGCAGTTCTTC
CDR3aa: CATSRVGNEQFF

d_gene: NA
v_gene: TRBV19
abundance: NA
j_gene: TRBJ2-7
CDR3nt: TGTGCCAGTAGTTCAGCCGGAGGGCTATACTACGAGCAGTACTTC
CDR3aa: CASSSAGGLYYEQYF

d_gene: NA
v_gene: TRBV3-1
abundance: NA
j_gene: TRBJ2-7
CDR3nt: TGTGCCAGCAGCCGGGAACCCCCGCCCAACGAGCAGTACTTC
CDR3aa: CASSREPPPNEQYF

d_gene: NA
v_gene: TRBV6-2/TRBV6-3
abundance: NA
j_gene: TRBJ1-6
CDR3nt: TGTGCCAGCAGTTACAATCCCAACAGGAAAGATGAGGATTCACCCCTCCACTTT
CDR3aa: CASSYNPNRKDEDSPLHF

d_gene: TRBD1
v_gene: TRBV20-1
abundance: once
j_gene: TRBJ1-3
CDR3nt: TGCAGTGCGAGGGACAGAAGCATTCGGGACACCATATATTTT
CDR3aa: CSARDRSIRDTIYF

d_gene: NA
v_gene: TRBV12-3/TRBV12-4
abundance: NA
j_gene: TRBJ1-5
CDR3nt: TGTGCCAGCACAAAGACAGATAGCAATCAGCCCCAGCATTTT
CDR3aa: CASTKTDSNQPQHF

d_gene: NA
v_gene: TRBV14
abundance: NA
j_gene: TRBJ1-2
CDR3nt: TGTGCCAGCAGCCGCGGGGACGGCGTACCATATGGCTACACCTTC
CDR3aa: CASSRGDGVPYGYTF

d_gene: NA
v_gene: TRBV6-2/TRBV6-3
abundance: NA
j_gene: TRBJ2-5
CDR3nt: TGTGCCACCAGCGGAGGGGGCCCGGAGACCCAGTACTTC
CDR3aa: CATSGGGPETQYF

d_gene: NA
v_gene: TRBV2
abundance: NA
j_gene: TRBJ2-3
CDR3nt: TGTGCCAGCAGTGAGAAGTATACGCAGTATTTT
CDR3aa: CASSEKYTQYF